This T cell receptor (beta chain) is from a study of technical replicates of blood from four donors. The table came from immunoSEQ multiplex PCR; TCRdb's copy has only in-frame clones and leaves some out. The table shows around 80,000 clones, with 95% to 97% occurring only once. Trimming took 2 bases from V and 4 from J; bases not matched to a gene: 5. CDR1 and CDR2 (germline): GTSNPN, SVGIG (reference sequence). This CDR3 has 14 residues. The sample consisted of T cells isolated from PBMCs. This rearrangement joins TRBV30 to TRBJ2-1; 7 nucleotides match TRBD2. The source is a human donor in good health. The CDR3 protein is CAWSLGTTYNEQFF. In DNA form, the CDR3 reads TGTGCCTGGAGTCTGGGGACTACATACAATGAGCAGTTCTTC.